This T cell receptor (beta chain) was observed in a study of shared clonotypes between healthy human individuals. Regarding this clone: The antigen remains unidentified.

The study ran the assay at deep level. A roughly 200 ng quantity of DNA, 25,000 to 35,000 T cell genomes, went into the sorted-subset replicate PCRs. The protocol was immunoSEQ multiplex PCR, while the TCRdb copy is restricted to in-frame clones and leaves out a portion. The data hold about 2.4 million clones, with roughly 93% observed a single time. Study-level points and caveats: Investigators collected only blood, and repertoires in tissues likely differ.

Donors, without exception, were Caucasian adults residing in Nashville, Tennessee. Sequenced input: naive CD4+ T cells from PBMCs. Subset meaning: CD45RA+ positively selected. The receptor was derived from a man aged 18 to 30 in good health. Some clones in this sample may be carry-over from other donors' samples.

The CDR3 nucleotides are TGTGCCAGCAGTCCTCCGGGACTAGCGGGAGAGGTGGAGACCCAGTACTTC. Residues: CASSPPGLAGEVETQYF. The J gene is TRBJ2-5, the V gene TRBV28; 14 bases are shared with TRBD2. Looked up from germline, CDR1 is MDHEN and CDR2 is SYDVKM. The length of the CDR3 is 17 residues. After removal of 5 bases from V and 5 bases from J, the junction contained 10 bases not matched to a gene. Drawing the rest from reference TRBV28 and TRBJ2-5, the complete variable domain is DVKVTQSSRYLVKRTGEKVFLECVQDMDHENMFWYRQDPGLGLRLIYFSYDVKMKEKGDIPEGYSVSREKKERFSLILESASTNQTSMYLCASSPPGLAGEVETQYFGPGTRLLVL.